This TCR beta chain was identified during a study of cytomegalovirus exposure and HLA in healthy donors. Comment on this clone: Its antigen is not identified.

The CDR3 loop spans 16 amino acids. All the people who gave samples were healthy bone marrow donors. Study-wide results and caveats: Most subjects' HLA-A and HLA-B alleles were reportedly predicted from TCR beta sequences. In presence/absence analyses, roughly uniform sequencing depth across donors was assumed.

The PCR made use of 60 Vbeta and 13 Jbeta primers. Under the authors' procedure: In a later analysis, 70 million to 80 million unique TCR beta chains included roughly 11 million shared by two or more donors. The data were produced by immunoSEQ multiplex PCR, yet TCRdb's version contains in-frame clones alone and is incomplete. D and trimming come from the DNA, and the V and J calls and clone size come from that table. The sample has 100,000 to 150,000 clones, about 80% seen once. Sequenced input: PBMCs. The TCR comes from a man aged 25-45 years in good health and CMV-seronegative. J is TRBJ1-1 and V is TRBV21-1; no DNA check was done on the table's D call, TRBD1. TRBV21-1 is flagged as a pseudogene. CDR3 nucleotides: TGTGCCAGCCCCCCTCGCCGGGACACAGTGAACACTGAAGCTTTCTTT. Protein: CASPPRRDTVNTEAFF.